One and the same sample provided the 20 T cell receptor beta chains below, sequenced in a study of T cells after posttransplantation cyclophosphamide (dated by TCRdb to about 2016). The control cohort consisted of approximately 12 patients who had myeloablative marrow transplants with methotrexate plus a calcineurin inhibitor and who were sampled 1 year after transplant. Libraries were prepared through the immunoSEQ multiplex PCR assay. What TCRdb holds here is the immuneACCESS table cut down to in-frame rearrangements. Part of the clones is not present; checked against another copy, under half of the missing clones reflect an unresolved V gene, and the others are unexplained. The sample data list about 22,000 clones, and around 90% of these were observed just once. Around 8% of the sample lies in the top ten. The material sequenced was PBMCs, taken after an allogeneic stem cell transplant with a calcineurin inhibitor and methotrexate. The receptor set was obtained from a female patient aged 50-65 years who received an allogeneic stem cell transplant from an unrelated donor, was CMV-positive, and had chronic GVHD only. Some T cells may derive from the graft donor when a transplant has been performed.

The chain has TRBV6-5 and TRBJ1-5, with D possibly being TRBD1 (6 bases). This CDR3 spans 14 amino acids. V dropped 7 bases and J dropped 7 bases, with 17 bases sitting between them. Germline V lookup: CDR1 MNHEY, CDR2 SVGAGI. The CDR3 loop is CASTPGAGWQPQHF. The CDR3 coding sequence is TGTGCCAGCACCCCAGGGGCTGGGTGGCAGCCCCAGCATTTT.

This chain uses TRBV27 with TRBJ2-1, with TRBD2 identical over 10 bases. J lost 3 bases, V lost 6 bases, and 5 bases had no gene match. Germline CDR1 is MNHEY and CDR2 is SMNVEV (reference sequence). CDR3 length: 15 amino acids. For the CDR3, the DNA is TGTGCCAGCAGGCGGACTAGCGGAGACTACAATGAGCAGTTCTTC. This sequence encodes CASRRTSGDYNEQFF.

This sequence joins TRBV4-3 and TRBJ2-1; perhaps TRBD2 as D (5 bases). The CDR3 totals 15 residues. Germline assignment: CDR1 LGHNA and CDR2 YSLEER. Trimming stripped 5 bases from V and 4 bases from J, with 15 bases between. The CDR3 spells CASSNRGLRYNEQFF. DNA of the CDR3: TGCGCCAGCAGCAATCGGGGTTTGCGGTACAATGAGCAGTTCTTC.

The CDR3 nucleotides are TGTGCCAGCAGCTTTATAACAGATACGCAGTATTTT. Translated: CASSFITDTQYF. This chain connects TRBV5-4 to TRBJ2-3; D not resolved. V lost 2 bases and J lost 3, with 4 bases in between. Germline V gene data show CDR1 as SGHNT and CDR2 as YYREEE (reference sequence). The CDR3 runs 12 residues. Full variable domain (missing parts from reference TRBV5-4 and TRBJ2-3): ETGVTQSPTHLIKTRGQQVTLRCSSQSGHNTVSWYQQALGQGPQFIFQYYREEENGRGNFPPRFSGLQFPNYSSELNVNALELDDSALYLCASSFITDTQYFGPGTRLTVL.

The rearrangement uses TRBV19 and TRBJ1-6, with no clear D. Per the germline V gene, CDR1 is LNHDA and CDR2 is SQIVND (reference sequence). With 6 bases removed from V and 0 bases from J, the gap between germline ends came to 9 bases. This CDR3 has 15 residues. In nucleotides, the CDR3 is TGTGCCAGTAGCTCCAGAAGCTCCTATAATTCACCCCTCCACTTT. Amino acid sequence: CASSSRSSYNSPLHF.

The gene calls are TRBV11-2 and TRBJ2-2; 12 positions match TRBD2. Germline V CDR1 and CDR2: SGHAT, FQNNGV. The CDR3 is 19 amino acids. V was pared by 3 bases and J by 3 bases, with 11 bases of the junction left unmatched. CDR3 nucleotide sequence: TGTGCCAGCAGCTTGGGAGAAAGACTAGCGGGAGAGGACACCGGGGAGCTGTTTTTT. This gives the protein CASSLGERLAGEDTGELFF.

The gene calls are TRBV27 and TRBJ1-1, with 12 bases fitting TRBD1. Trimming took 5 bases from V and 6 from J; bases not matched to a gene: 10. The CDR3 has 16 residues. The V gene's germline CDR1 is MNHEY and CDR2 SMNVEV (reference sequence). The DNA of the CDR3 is TGTGCCAGCAGTAGAGAGGTCGGGACAGGGGGCTCTGAAGCTTTCTTT. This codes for CASSREVGTGGSEAFF.

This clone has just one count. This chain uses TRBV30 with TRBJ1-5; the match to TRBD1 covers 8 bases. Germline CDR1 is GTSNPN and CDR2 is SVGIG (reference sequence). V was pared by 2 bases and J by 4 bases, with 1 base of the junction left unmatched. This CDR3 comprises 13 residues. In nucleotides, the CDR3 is TGTGCCTGGAGTCAGGGGGCAAATCAGCCCCAGCATTTT. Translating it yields CAWSQGANQPQHF. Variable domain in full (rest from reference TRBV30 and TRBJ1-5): SQTIHQWPATLVQPVGSPLSLECTVEGTSNPNLYWYRQAAGRGLQLLFYSVGIGQISSEVPQNLSASRPQDRQFILSSKKLLLSDSGFYLCAWSQGANQPQHFGDGTRLSIL.

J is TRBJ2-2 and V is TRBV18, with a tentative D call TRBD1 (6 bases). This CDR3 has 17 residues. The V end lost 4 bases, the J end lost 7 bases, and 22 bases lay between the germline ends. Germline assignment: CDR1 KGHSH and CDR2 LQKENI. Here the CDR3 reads CASSLLEAQGTVGELFF. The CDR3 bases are TGTGCCAGCTCACTCTTAGAGGCCCAGGGGACGGTCGGGGAGCTGTTTTTT.

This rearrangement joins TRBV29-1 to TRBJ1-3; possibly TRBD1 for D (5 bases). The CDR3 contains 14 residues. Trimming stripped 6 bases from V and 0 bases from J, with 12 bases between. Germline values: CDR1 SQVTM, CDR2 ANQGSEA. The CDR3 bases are TGCAGCGTGTCGGGACTACGCTCTGGAAACACCATATATTTT. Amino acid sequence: CSVSGLRSGNTIYF.

CDR3 nucleotides: TGTGCCAGCAGCTTAGTGGCTGGACTAGCGAACAATGAGCAGTTCTTC. It translates to CASSLVAGLANNEQFF. The rearrangement joins TRBV7-9 to TRBJ2-1; 9 bases are shared with TRBD2. Germline loops: CDR1 SEHNR, CDR2 FQNEAQ (reference sequence). With V trimmed by 1 base and J by 5 bases, 6 bases remained unmatched. The CDR3 runs to 16 residues. The full variable domain, in which reference TRBV7-9 and TRBJ2-1 provide the parts outside the CDR3, is DTGVSQNPRHKITKRGQNVTFRCDPISEHNRLYWYRQTLGQGPEFLTYFQNEAQLEKSRLLSDRFSAERPKGSFSTLEIQRTEQGDSAMYLCASSLVAGLANNEQFFGPGTRLTVL.

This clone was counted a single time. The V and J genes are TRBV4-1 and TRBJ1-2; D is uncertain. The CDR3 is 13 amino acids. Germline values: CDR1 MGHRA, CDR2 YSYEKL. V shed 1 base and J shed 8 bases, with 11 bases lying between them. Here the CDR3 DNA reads TGCGCCAGCAGCCAAGCTACCATTATGGGCTACACCTTC. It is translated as CASSQATIMGYTF.

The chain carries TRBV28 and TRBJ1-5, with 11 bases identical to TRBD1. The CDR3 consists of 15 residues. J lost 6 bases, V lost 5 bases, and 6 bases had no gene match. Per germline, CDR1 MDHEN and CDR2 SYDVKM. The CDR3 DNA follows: TGTGCCAGCAGTCCTGGGGACAGGGGGACTCAGCCCCAGCATTTT. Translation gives CASSPGDRGTQPQHF.

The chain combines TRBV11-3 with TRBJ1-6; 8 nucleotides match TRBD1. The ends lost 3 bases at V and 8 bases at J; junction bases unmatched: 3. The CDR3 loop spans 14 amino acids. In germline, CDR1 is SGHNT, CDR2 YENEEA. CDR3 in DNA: TGTGCCAGCAGCTTGCAGGGGGCGGATTCACCCCTCCACTTT. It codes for CASSLQGADSPLHF.

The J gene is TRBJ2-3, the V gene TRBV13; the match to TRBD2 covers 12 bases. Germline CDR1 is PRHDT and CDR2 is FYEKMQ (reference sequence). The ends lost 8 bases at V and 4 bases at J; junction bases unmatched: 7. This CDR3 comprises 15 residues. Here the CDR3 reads CASVRLAGAADTQYF. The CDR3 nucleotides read TGTGCCAGCGTAAGACTAGCGGGAGCCGCAGATACGCAGTATTTT.

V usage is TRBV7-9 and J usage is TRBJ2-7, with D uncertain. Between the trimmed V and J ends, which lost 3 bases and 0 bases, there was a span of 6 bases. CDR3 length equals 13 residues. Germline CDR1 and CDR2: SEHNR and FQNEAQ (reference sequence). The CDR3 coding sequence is TGTGCCAGCAGCTTCACAGTCTCCTACGAGCAGTACTTC. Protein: CASSFTVSYEQYF.

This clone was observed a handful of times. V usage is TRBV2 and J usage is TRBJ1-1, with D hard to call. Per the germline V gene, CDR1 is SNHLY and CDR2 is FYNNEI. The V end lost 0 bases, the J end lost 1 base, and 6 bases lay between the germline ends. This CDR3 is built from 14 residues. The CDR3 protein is CASSEAIGNTEAFF. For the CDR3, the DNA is TGTGCCAGCAGTGAAGCGATCGGGAACACTGAAGCTTTCTTT.

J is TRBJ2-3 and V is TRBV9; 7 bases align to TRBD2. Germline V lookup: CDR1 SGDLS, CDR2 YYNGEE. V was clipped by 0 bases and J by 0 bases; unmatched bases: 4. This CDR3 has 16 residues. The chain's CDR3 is CASSVAGGGSTDTQYF. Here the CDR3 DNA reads TGTGCCAGCAGCGTAGCGGGGGGTGGGAGCACAGATACGCAGTATTTT.

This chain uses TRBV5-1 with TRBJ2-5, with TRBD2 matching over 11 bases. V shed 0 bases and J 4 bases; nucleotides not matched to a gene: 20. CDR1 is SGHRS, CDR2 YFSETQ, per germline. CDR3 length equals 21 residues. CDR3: CASSLAGSSASGRPLAETQYF. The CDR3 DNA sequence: TGCGCCAGCAGCTTGGCTGGCTCCTCGGCTAGCGGGAGGCCTTTAGCAGAGACCCAGTACTTC.

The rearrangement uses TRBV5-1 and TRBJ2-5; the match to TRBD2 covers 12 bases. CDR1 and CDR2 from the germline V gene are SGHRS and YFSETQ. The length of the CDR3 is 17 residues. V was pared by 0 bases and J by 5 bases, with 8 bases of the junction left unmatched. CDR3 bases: TGCGCCAGCAGCTTGGGACTAGCGGGAGTGTCGGCTGAGACCCAGTACTTC. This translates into CASSLGLAGVSAETQYF.